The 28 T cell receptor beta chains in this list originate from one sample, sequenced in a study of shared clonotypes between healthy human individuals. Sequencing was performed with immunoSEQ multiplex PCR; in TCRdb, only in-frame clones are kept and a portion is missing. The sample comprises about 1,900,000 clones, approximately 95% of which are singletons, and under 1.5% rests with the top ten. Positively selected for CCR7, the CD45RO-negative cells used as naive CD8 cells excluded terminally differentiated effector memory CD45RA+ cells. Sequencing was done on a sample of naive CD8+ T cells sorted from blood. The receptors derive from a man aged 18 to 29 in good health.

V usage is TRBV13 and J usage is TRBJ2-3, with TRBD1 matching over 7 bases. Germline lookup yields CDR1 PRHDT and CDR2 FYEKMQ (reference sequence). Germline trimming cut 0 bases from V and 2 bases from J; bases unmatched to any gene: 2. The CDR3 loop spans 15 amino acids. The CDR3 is CASSLGTGNTDTQYF. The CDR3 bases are TGTGCCAGCAGCTTAGGGACAGGGAACACAGATACGCAGTATTTT.

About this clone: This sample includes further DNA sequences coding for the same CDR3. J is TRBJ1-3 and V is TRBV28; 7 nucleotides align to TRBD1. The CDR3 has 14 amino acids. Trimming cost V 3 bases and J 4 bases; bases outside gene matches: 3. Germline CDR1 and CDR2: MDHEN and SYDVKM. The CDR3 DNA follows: TGTGCCAGCAGTTTTAGGGGGCAAGGAAACACCATATATTTT. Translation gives CASSFRGQGNTIYF.

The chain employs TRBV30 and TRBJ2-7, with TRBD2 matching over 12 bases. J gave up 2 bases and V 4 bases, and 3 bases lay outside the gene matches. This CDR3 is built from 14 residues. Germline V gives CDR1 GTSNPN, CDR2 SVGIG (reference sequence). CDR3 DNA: TGTGCCTGGATCCTAGCGGGAGGGCCCTACGAGCAGTACTTC. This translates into CAWILAGGPYEQYF.

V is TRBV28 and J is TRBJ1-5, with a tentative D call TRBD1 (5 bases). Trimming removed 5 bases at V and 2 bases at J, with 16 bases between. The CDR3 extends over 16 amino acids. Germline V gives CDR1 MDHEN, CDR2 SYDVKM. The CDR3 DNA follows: TGTGCCAGCAGTCCCTTAGCGGGGGAAGGCAATCAGCCCCAGCATTTT. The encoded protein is CASSPLAGEGNQPQHF.

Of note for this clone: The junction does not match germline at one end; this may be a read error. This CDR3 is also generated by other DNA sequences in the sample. The CDR3 DNA sequence: TGCGCCAGTAGCTTCGAGGGTTGGAACACTGAAGCTTTCTTT. Its translation: CASSFEGWNTEAFF. The chain combines TRBV5-1 with TRBJ1-1; unclear D gene. This CDR3 contains 14 residues. CDR1 and CDR2 (germline): SGHRS, YFSETQ.

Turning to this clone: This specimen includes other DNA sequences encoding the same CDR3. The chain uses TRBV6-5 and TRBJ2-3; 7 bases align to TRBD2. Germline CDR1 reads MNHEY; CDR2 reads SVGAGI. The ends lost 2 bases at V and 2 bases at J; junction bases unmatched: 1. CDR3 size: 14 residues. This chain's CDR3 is CASSYERDTDTQYF. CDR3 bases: TGTGCCAGCAGTTACGAGCGGGACACAGATACGCAGTATTTT.

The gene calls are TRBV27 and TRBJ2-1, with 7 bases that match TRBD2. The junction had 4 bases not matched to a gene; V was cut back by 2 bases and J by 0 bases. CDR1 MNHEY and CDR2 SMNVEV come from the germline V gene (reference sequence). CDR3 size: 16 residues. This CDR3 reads CASSLNGGSSYNEQFF. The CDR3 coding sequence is TGTGCCAGCAGTTTAAACGGGGGGAGCTCCTACAATGAGCAGTTCTTC.

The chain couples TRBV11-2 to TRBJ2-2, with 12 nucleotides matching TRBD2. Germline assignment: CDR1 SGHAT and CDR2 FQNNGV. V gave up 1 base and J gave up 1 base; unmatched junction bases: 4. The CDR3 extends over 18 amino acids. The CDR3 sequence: CASSLAGLAGQNTGELFF. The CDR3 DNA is TGTGCCAGCAGCTTAGCCGGACTAGCGGGACAGAACACCGGGGAGCTGTTTTTT.

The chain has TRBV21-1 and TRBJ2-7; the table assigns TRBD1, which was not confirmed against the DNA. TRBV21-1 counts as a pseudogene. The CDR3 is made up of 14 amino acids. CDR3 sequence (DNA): TGTGCCAGCAGCAAAGAGGTCCAGGCCTACGAGCAGTACTTC. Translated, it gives CASSKEVQAYEQYF.

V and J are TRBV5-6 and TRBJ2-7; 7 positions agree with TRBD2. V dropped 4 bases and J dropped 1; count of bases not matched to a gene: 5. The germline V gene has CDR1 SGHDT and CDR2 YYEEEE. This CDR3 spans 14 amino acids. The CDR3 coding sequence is TGTGCCAGCAGCCGCGCGGGAGTGTCCTACGAGCAGTACTTC. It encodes CASSRAGVSYEQYF.

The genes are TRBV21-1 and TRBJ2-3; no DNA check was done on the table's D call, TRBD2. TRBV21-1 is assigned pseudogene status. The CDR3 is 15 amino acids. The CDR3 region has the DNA TGTGCCAGCAGCAAAGAGAGTACCCGCACAGATACGCAGTATTTT. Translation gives CASSKESTRTDTQYF.

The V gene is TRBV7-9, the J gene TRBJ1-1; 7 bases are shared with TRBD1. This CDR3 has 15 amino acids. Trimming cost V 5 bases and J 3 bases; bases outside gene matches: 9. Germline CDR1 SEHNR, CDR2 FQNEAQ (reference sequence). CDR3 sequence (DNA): TGTGCCAGCAGCCTAACGACAGGGCCGGACACTGAAGCTTTCTTT. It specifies CASSLTTGPDTEAFF.

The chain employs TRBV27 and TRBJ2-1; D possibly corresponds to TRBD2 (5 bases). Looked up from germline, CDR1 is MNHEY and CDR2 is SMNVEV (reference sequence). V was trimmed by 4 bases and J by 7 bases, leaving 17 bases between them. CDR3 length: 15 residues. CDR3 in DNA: TGTGCCAGCAGTTCTCTAGCCGCCCTTGGGAATGAGCAGTTCTTC. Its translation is CASSSLAALGNEQFF.

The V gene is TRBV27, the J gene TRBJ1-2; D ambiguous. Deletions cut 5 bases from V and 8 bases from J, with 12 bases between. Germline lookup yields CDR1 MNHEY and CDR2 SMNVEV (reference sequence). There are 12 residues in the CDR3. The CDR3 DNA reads TGTGCCAGCAGTCTCAACGGGCGAGGCTACACCTTC. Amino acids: CASSLNGRGYTF.

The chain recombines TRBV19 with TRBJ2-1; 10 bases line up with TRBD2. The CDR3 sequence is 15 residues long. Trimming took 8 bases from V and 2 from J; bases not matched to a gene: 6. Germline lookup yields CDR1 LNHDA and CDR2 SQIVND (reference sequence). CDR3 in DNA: TGTGCCAGTGATAAGGGGACTAGCGCCTACAATGAGCAGTTCTTC. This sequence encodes CASDKGTSAYNEQFF.

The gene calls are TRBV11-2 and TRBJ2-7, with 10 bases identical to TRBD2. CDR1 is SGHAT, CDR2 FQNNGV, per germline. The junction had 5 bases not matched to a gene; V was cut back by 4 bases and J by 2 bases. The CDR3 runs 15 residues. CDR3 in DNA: TGTGCCAGCAGCTCGGCAGCGGGAGGGGCCTACGAGCAGTACTTC. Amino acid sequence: CASSSAAGGAYEQYF.

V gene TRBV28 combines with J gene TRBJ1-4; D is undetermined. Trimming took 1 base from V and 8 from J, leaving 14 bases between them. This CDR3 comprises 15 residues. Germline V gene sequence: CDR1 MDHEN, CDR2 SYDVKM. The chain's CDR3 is CASSLSGSEREKLFF. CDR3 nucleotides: TGTGCCAGCAGTTTATCCGGCAGCGAGAGGGAAAAACTGTTTTTT.

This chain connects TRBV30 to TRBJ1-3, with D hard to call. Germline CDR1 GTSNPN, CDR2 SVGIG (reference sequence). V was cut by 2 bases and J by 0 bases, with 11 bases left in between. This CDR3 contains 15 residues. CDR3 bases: TGTGCCTGGAGTTTGGTACAGATCTCTGGAAACACCATATATTTT. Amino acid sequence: CAWSLVQISGNTIYF.

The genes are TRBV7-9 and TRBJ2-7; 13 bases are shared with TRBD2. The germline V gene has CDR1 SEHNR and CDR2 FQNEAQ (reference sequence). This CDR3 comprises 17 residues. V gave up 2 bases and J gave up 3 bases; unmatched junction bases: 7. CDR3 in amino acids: CASSLSPGTSGDYEQYF. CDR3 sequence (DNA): TGTGCCAGCAGCTTAAGTCCCGGGACTAGCGGGGACTACGAGCAGTACTTC.

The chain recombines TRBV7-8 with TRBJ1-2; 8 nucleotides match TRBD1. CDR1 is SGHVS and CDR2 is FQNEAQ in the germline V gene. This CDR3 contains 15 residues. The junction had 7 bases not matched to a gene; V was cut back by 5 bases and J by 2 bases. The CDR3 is CASSAGTGRNYGYTF. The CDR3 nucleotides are TGTGCCAGCAGCGCCGGGACAGGAAGAAACTATGGCTACACCTTC.

The CDR3 here is CASSLEAALNTEAFF. The DNA for the CDR3 is TGTGCCAGCAGCTTAGAAGCAGCCTTGAACACTGAAGCTTTCTTT. This chain links TRBV7-9 with TRBJ1-1; D gene uncertain. The germline gives CDR1 SEHNR, CDR2 FQNEAQ (reference sequence). The CDR3 length is 15 residues. V dropped 1 base and J dropped 0 bases, with 9 bases sitting between them.

CDR3 in amino acids: CASSLDPDNYGYTF. CDR3 bases: TGTGCCAGCAGCTTAGATCCGGACAACTATGGCTACACCTTC. V and J are TRBV7-9 and TRBJ1-2; D not certain. V dropped 1 base and J dropped 2 bases, with 8 bases sitting between them. Germline V CDR1 and CDR2: SEHNR, FQNEAQ (reference sequence). The CDR3 has 14 residues.

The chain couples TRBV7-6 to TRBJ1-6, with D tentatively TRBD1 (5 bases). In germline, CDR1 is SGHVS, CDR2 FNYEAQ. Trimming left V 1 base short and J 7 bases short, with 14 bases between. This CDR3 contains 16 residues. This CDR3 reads CASSLVRDSRNSPLHF. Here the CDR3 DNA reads TGTGCCAGCAGCTTAGTTCGTGACAGCCGGAATTCACCCCTCCACTTT.

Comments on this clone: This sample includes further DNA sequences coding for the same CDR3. The CDR3 region has the DNA TGTGCCAGCAGTTTCACAGGGGACTACGAGCAGTACTTC. Amino acid sequence: CASSFTGDYEQYF. The chain couples TRBV28 to TRBJ2-7; 7 positions agree with TRBD1. Germline V gene lookup returns CDR1 MDHEN and CDR2 SYDVKM. The CDR3 spans 13 residues. J was trimmed by 3 bases and V by 3 bases; bases with no gene match: 2. The full variable domain, in which reference TRBV28 and TRBJ2-7 provide the parts outside the CDR3, is DVKVTQSSRYLVKRTGEKVFLECVQDMDHENMFWYRQDPGLGLRLIYFSYDVKMKEKGDIPEGYSVSREKKERFSLILESASTNQTSMYLCASSFTGDYEQYFGPGTRLTVT.

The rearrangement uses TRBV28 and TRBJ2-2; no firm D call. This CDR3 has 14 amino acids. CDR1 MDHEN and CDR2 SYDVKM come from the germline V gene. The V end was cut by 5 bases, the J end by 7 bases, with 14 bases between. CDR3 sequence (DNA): TGTGCCAGCAGTCTTATGCTGAATGACGGGGAGCTGTTTTTT. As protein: CASSLMLNDGELFF.

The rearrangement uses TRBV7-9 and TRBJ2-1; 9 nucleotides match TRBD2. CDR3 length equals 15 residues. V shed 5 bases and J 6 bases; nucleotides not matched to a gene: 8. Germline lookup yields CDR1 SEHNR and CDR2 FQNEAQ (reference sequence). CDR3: CASSRIAGAFNEQFF. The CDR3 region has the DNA TGTGCCAGCAGCCGGATAGCGGGAGCTTTCAATGAGCAGTTCTTC.

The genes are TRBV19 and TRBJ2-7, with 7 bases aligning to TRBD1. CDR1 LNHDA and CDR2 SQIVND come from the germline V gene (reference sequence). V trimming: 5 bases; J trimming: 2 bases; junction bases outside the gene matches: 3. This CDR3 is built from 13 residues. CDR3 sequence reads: CASSVGQTYEQYF. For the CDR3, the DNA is TGTGCCAGTAGTGTGGGACAGACCTACGAGCAGTACTTC.

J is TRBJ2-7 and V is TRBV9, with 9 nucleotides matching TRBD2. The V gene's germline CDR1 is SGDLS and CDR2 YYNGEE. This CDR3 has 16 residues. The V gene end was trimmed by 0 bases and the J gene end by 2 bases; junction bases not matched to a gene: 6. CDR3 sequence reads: CASSVEGLAAPYEQYF. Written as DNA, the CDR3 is TGTGCCAGCAGCGTAGAGGGACTAGCCGCCCCCTACGAGCAGTACTTC.